This TCR beta chain was identified during a study of shared clonotypes between healthy human individuals. Study as a whole: CD4 naive and memory got three plates each, CD8 naive two, CD8 memory one.

Profiling relied on immunoSEQ multiplex PCR, and the TCRdb table lists in-frame clones only, not all of them. Of approximately 710,000 clones in the sample, about nine tenths were seen once. The CDR3 extends over 15 amino acids. CDR1 is SGHAT, CDR2 FQNNGV, per germline. V lost 1 base and J lost 3, with 13 bases in between. Each donor was a Caucasian adult residing in Nashville, Tennessee. This clonotype was sampled from a man aged 18 to 29 in good health. Some clones in this sample may be carry-over from other donors' samples. The chain employs TRBV11-2 and TRBJ2-7; D might be TRBD1 or TRBD2, each matching 6 bases. Sequencing was performed on memory CD8+ T cells from PBMCs. Subset defined: CD45RO+ cells pooled with CCR7-negative TemRA cells. CDR3 sequence (DNA): TGTGCCAGCAGCTTAGGAGGGGGGCTCGGCTACGAGCAGTACTTC. Amino acid sequence: CASSLGGGLGYEQYF.